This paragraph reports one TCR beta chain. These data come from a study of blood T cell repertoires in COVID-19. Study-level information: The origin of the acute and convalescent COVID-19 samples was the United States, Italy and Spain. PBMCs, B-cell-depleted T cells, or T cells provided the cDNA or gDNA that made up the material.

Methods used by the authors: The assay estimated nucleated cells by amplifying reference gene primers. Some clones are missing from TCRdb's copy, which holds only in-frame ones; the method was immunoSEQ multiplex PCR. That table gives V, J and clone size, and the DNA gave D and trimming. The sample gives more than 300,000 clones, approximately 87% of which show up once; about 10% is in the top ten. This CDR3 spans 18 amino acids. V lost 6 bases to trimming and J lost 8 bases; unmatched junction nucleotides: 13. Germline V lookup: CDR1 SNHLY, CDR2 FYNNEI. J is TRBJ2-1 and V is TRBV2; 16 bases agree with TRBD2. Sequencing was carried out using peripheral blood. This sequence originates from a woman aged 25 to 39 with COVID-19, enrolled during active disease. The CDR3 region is CASRVGLAGGPFHDEQFF. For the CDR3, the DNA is TGTGCCAGCAGGGTGGGACTAGCGGGAGGGCCTTTCCACGATGAGCAGTTCTTC.